The 28 T cell receptor beta chains listed next were all sequenced from one sample in a study of CD8+ T cells in alopecia areata. RNA extraction was followed by reverse transcription into cDNA, which acted as the sequencing template. Repertoires were generated with immunoSEQ multiplex PCR, while TCRdb's copy carries only in-frame clones and drops some. The sample lists about 190,000 clones, 60% occurring once. Documented treatment: oral pan-JAK inhibitor, 5-10 mg twice daily. This specimen consisted of CD4+ T cells sorted from blood, obtained at week 24, from a patient treated with tofacitinib. These receptors all come from a human donor with alopecia areata.

Only one count was recorded for this clone. The V and J genes are TRBV15 and TRBJ2-7, with TRBD1 matching 8 bases. CDR1 and CDR2 from the germline V gene are LNHNV and YYDKDF (reference sequence). V lost 8 bases to trimming and J lost 3 bases; unmatched junction nucleotides: 6. The CDR3 totals 13 residues. The CDR3 DNA sequence: TGTGCCACCTCGAACAGGGGGAGCTACGAGCAGTACTTC. Protein: CATSNRGSYEQYF. The whole variable domain, filled in from reference TRBV15 and TRBJ2-7, reads DAMVIQNPRYQVTQFGKPVTLSCSQTLNHNVMYWYQQKSSQAPKLLFHYYDKDFNNEADTPDNFQSRRPNTSFCFLDIRSPGLGDTAMYLCATSNRGSYEQYFGPGTRLTVT.

The J gene is TRBJ1-2, the V gene TRBV7-8; 7 nucleotides line up with TRBD1. Unmatched junction bases numbered 1, after V lost 3 bases and J lost 3 bases. The CDR3 loop spans 13 amino acids. Germline lookup yields CDR1 SGHVS and CDR2 FQNEAQ. The CDR3 DNA follows: TGTGCCAGCAGCTTGGGACAGTACTATGGCTACACCTTC. Its translation is CASSLGQYYGYTF.

The chain uses TRBV10-3 and TRBJ2-3; no clear D gene. From germline, CDR1 is ENHRY and CDR2 SYGVKD. The CDR3 totals 14 residues. V dropped 0 bases and J dropped 2 bases, with 6 bases sitting between them. The DNA of the CDR3 is TGTGCCATCAGTGAGTCTACCCTCACAGATACGCAGTATTTT. Protein product: CAISESTLTDTQYF.

CDR3 coding DNA: TGTGCCAGCAGCTTAAGAGAACTGGAAAACATTCAGTACTTC. Its protein product is CASSLRELENIQYF. The chain uses TRBV7-2 and TRBJ2-4; D gene uncertain. The CDR3 covers 14 residues. Trimming pared 2 bases from V and 5 bases from J, leaving 10 bases between. Germline loops: CDR1 SGHTA, CDR2 FQGNSA.

The rearrangement uses TRBV2 and TRBJ1-1, with D hard to call. V dropped 7 bases and J dropped 0 bases, with 6 bases sitting between them. The CDR3 runs 12 residues. The germline V gene encodes CDR1 SNHLY and CDR2 FYNNEI. CDR3 in DNA: TGTGCCAGCACGGTGATGAACACTGAAGCTTTCTTT. Translating it yields CASTVMNTEAFF. The whole variable domain, filled in from reference TRBV2 and TRBJ1-1, reads EPEVTQTPSHQVTQMGQEVILRCVPISNHLYFYWYRQILGQKVEFLVSFYNNEISEKSEIFDDQFSVERPDGSNFTLKIRSTKLEDSAMYFCASTVMNTEAFFGQGTRLTVV.

This clone was detected many times. The chain joins TRBV11-2 to TRBJ2-1; D is perhaps TRBD2 (5 bases). V lost 1 base and J 4 bases, leaving 11 bases between the germline ends. The CDR3 sequence is 15 residues long. Germline values: CDR1 SGHAT, CDR2 FQNNGV. The CDR3 loop reads CASSLGRTVYNEQFF. In DNA form, the CDR3 reads TGTGCCAGCAGCTTAGGTCGGACTGTTTACAATGAGCAGTTCTTC.

The chain employs TRBV6-5 and TRBJ1-2; TRBD1 matches at 7 bases. The ends lost 1 base at V and 6 bases at J; junction bases unmatched: 8. Germline CDR1 is MNHEY and CDR2 is SVGAGI. The CDR3 length is 15 residues. CDR3 DNA: TGTGCCAGCAGTTACTTGCTAGGGGGCGGCCATGGCTACACCTTC. It is translated as CASSYLLGGGHGYTF.

This clone has only one observation. The V call is TRBV9, the J call TRBJ1-4; D may be TRBD1 (5 bases). Germline CDR1 and CDR2: SGDLS and YYNGEE. This CDR3 is 15 amino acids long. The V and J ends lost 0 bases and 7 bases respectively, with 13 bases between them. CDR3 region: CASSVGRGSGEKLFF. The CDR3 nucleotides read TGTGCCAGCAGCGTAGGGAGGGGTAGCGGTGAAAAACTGTTTTTT. Full variable domain (missing parts from reference TRBV9 and TRBJ1-4): DSGVTQTPKHLITATGQRVTLRCSPRSGDLSVYWYQQSLDQGLQFLIQYYNGEERAKGNILERFSAQQFPDLHSELNLSSLELGDSALYFCASSVGRGSGEKLFFGSGTQLSVL.

The chain couples TRBV15 to TRBJ1-2; D is perhaps TRBD1 (6 bases). Germline V lookup: CDR1 LNHNV, CDR2 YYDKDF (reference sequence). With 9 bases removed from V and 3 bases from J, the gap between germline ends came to 17 bases. The CDR3 runs 14 residues. The CDR3 region is CATALDRIDYGYTF. For the CDR3, the DNA is TGTGCCACGGCCCTCGACAGGATTGACTATGGCTACACCTTC.

CDR3 coding DNA: TGCAGCGTTGATTCGGGTAAGGACACTGAAGCTTTCTTT. Translating gives CSVDSGKDTEAFF. The chain joins TRBV29-1 to TRBJ1-1; D remains unclear. The V and J ends lost 3 bases and 3 bases respectively, with 11 bases between them. Germline loops: CDR1 SQVTM, CDR2 ANQGSEA. CDR3 length: 13 amino acids. The variable domain in full, with the rest retrieved from reference TRBV29-1 and TRBJ1-1, is SAVISQKPSRDICQRGTSLTIQCQVDSQVTMMFWYRQQPGQSLTLIATANQGSEATYESGFVIDKFPISRPNLTFSTLTVSNMSPEDSSIYLCSVDSGKDTEAFFGQGTRLTVV.

At least ten counts were recorded for this clone. This chain uses TRBV2 with TRBJ2-5, with 9 bases lining up with TRBD1. There are 17 residues in the CDR3. V lost 0 bases, J lost 2 bases, and 7 bases stayed unmatched. Germline values: CDR1 SNHLY, CDR2 FYNNEI. The CDR3, as DNA: TGTGCCAGCAGTGAAGCGCTCCACAGGGGGCGGCAAGAGACCCAGTACTTC. Amino acid sequence: CASSEALHRGRQETQYF. Based on the CDR3 plus reference TRBV2 and TRBJ2-5, the full variable domain is EPEVTQTPSHQVTQMGQEVILRCVPISNHLYFYWYRQILGQKVEFLVSFYNNEISEKSEIFDDQFSVERPDGSNFTLKIRSTKLEDSAMYFCASSEALHRGRQETQYFGPGTRLLVL.

This chain connects TRBV4-3 to TRBJ2-1; perhaps TRBD1 as D (5 bases). The V and J ends lost 1 base and 7 bases respectively, with 14 bases between them. The CDR3 sequence is 15 residues long. CDR1 and CDR2 (germline): LGHNA, YSLEER. The CDR3 DNA follows: TGCGCCAGCAGCCAAGGGGTCAGGGTGGCTAATGAGCAGTTCTTC. Translating it yields CASSQGVRVANEQFF.

This clone was found a few times. The chain uses TRBV18 and TRBJ2-3; D remains ambiguous. This CDR3 spans 16 amino acids. Trimming pared 0 bases from V and 5 bases from J, leaving 15 bases between. Looked up from germline, CDR1 is KGHSH and CDR2 is LQKENI. The CDR3 loop is CASSPPSPTVGDTQYF. The CDR3 DNA is TGTGCCAGCTCACCACCAAGCCCCACGGTGGGAGATACGCAGTATTTT. Full variable domain (missing parts from reference TRBV18 and TRBJ2-3): NAGVMQNPRHLVRRRGQEARLRCSPMKGHSHVYWYRQLPEEGLKFMVYLQKENIIDESGMPKERFSAEFPKEGPSILRIQQVVRGDSAAYFCASSPPSPTVGDTQYFGPGTRLTVL.

In DNA form, the CDR3 reads TGTGCCAGCAGACAGAGCCGGGACACTGAAGCTTTCTTT. It is translated as CASRQSRDTEAFF. V gene TRBV6-5 combines with J gene TRBJ1-1; D unclear. Trimming removed 6 bases at V and 3 bases at J, with 11 bases between. Germline V gives CDR1 MNHEY, CDR2 SVGAGI. This CDR3 is 13 amino acids long.

This clone was seen more than once but under ten times. The gene calls are TRBV19 and TRBJ1-1, with D unclear. Germline lookup yields CDR1 LNHDA and CDR2 SQIVND (reference sequence). Trimming cost V 6 bases and J 6 bases, with 11 bases left between them. This CDR3 contains 12 residues. As DNA, the CDR3 is TGTGCCAGTAGAGGTCCGGGCGCTGAAGCTTTCTTT. It specifies CASRGPGAEAFF.

The CDR3, as DNA: TGTGCCAGCACCACGATCGGGGGCGCGGACACTGAAGCTTTCTTT. Amino acids: CASTTIGGADTEAFF. The chain combines TRBV5-6 with TRBJ1-1; the D gene is possibly TRBD1 (6 bases). Per the germline V gene, CDR1 is SGHDT and CDR2 is YYEEEE. This CDR3 is built from 15 residues. Deletions cut 6 bases from V and 3 bases from J, with 18 bases between.

The chain recombines TRBV27 with TRBJ1-2, with 8 bases lining up with TRBD1. There are 13 residues in the CDR3. CDR1 is MNHEY, CDR2 SMNVEV, per germline (reference sequence). V shed 4 bases, J shed 4 bases, and the junction held 2 bases outside the gene matches. The DNA for the CDR3 is TGTGCCAGCAGTTGGGGGACAGGCTATGGCTACACCTTC. This translates into CASSWGTGYGYTF.

This chain joins TRBV4-2 and TRBJ2-2, with TRBD2 matching 9 bases. Unmatched junction bases numbered 2, after V lost 1 base and J lost 5 bases. Per germline, CDR1 LGHNA and CDR2 YNFKEQ. This CDR3 has 15 residues. CDR3: CASSQVSGGTGELFF. The CDR3 DNA sequence: TGTGCCAGCAGCCAAGTTAGCGGGGGTACCGGGGAGCTGTTTTTT.

The chain joins TRBV7-8 to TRBJ1-2; a possible D gene is TRBD1 (5 bases). CDR1 is SGHVS, CDR2 FQNEAQ, per germline. This CDR3 contains 11 residues. The ends were cut back, 1 base at V and 8 bases at J, with 5 bases in the middle. The CDR3 spells CASSLGDGYTF. CDR3 nucleotides: TGTGCCAGCAGCTTAGGGGACGGCTACACCTTC.

Only a few counts were recorded for this clone. V usage is TRBV2 and J usage is TRBJ2-1; D possibly corresponds to TRBD1 (6 bases). The CDR3 spans 13 residues. Trimming took off 4 bases at V and 4 bases at J, with 8 bases between the two ends. The germline CDR1 and CDR2 sequences are SNHLY and FYNNEI. CDR3 DNA: TGTGCCAGCAGTGGCGACAGGTACAATGAGCAGTTCTTC. Its translation is CASSGDRYNEQFF. The full variable domain, rest sourced from reference TRBV2 and TRBJ2-1, is EPEVTQTPSHQVTQMGQEVILRCVPISNHLYFYWYRQILGQKVEFLVSFYNNEISEKSEIFDDQFSVERPDGSNFTLKIRSTKLEDSAMYFCASSGDRYNEQFFGPGTRLTVL.

V usage is TRBV7-3 and J usage is TRBJ1-1, with a tentative D call TRBD1 (5 bases). The V end lost 2 bases, the J end lost 4 bases, and 14 bases lay between the germline ends. CDR3 size: 15 residues. Germline lookup yields CDR1 SGHTA and CDR2 FQGTGA. The CDR3 nucleotides read TGTGCCAGCAGCTTACAAGGGGTGAGGGGCACTGAAGCTTTCTTT. It encodes CASSLQGVRGTEAFF.

This clone was recorded a few times. The chain is built from TRBV15 and TRBJ2-7, with a weak D call TRBD1 (5 bases). V shed 2 bases and J shed 2 bases, with 7 bases lying between them. Germline CDR1 and CDR2: LNHNV and YYDKDF (reference sequence). The CDR3 spans 13 residues. CDR3 amino acids: CATSRQGTYEQYF. CDR3 DNA: TGTGCCACCAGCAGACAGGGTACCTACGAGCAGTACTTC.

In the case of this clone: The same CDR3 can be traced to other DNA sequences in this sample. The V and J genes are TRBV30 and TRBJ1-2; weak D call: TRBD1 (5 bases). With 0 bases removed from V and 2 bases from J, the gap between germline ends came to 10 bases. The CDR3 extends over 14 amino acids. Germline V gene data show CDR1 as GTSNPN and CDR2 as SVGIG (reference sequence). For the CDR3, the DNA is TGTGCCTGGAGTGTACTTGGGGCGAACTATGGCTACACCTTC. It translates to CAWSVLGANYGYTF.

The rearrangement uses TRBV5-6 and TRBJ1-5, with D maybe TRBD1 (6 bases). CDR3 length equals 15 residues. V lost 0 bases and J 7 bases, leaving 14 bases between the germline ends. Germline V gene sequence: CDR1 SGHDT, CDR2 YYEEEE. CDR3 sequence: CASSLAGAGEQPQHF. CDR3 nucleotide sequence: TGTGCCAGCAGCTTGGCGGGGGCAGGGGAACAGCCCCAGCATTTT.

The chain joins TRBV27 to TRBJ1-2; unclear D gene. Germline assignment: CDR1 MNHEY and CDR2 SMNVEV (reference sequence). CDR3 length: 16 residues. Deletions cut 4 bases from V and 0 bases from J, with 15 bases between. CDR3 sequence: CASSYGLGKANYGYTF. Here the CDR3 DNA reads TGTGCCAGCAGTTACGGCCTTGGAAAGGCTAACTATGGCTACACCTTC.

The chain carries TRBV7-8 and TRBJ2-1; D is possibly TRBD2 (5 bases). This CDR3 contains 17 residues. The germline V gene encodes CDR1 SGHVS and CDR2 FQNEAQ. The ends were cut back, 0 bases at V and 1 base at J, with 13 bases in the middle. The CDR3 DNA follows: TGTGCCAGCAGCTTAGCGATCAGACGAGGGTCCTACAATGAGCAGTTCTTC. It encodes CASSLAIRRGSYNEQFF.

This clone has more than one count but fewer than ten. The V gene is TRBV14, the J gene TRBJ1-1; possibly TRBD1 for D (5 bases). Germline V gene data show CDR1 as SGHDN and CDR2 as FVKESK. The CDR3 has 15 amino acids. Trimming took 4 bases from V and 1 from J, leaving 13 bases between them. The CDR3 DNA is TGTGCCAGCAGCCGACAGACGGGGCCGAACACTGAAGCTTTCTTT. This encodes CASSRQTGPNTEAFF.

This clone was recorded a few times. This chain connects TRBV15 to TRBJ2-1; 9 bases are shared with TRBD1. J gave up 5 bases and V 3 bases, and 8 bases lay outside the gene matches. CDR3 length equals 16 residues. Germline V lookup: CDR1 LNHNV, CDR2 YYDKDF (reference sequence). CDR3 DNA sequence: TGTGCCACCAGCAGGGCCGGGACAGGGTACAACAATGAGCAGTTCTTC. Amino acids: CATSRAGTGYNNEQFF.